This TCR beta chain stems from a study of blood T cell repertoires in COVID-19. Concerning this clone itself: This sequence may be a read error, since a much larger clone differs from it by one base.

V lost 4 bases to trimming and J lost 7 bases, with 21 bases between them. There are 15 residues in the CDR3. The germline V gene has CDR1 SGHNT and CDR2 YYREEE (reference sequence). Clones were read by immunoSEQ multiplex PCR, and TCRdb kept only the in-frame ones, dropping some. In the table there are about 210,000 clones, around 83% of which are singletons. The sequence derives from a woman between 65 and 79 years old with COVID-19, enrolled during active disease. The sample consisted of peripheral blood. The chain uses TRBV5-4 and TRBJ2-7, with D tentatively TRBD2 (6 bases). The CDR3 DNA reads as TGTGCCAGCAGCATGGGACTGAGAGGACTCTGGGAGCAGTACTTC. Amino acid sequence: CASSMGLRGLWEQYF.